This T cell receptor beta chain stems from a study of radiotherapy plus CTLA-4 blockade in lung cancer. Study overall: Across the patients, objective responses occurred in less than 20%, and disease control in just over 30%. Study-level results: Clones derived from tumor TCRs expanded in blood after radiotherapy plus ipilimumab. The best prediction of response reportedly came from early blood T cell clone dynamics, with interferon-beta.

Comment on this clone: Its antigen is currently unknown.

Clones were sequenced by immunoSEQ multiplex PCR, and TCRdb holds only the in-frame ones, with some missing. This table has 75,000 to 100,000 clones, roughly 74% appearing once. The V end lost 6 bases, the J end lost 4 bases, and 15 bases lay between the germline ends. The germline V gene encodes CDR1 MNHNS and CDR2 SASEGT. There are 14 residues in the CDR3. Participants had chemo-refractory metastatic non-small-cell lung cancer and were treated with focal radiation plus ipilimumab CTLA-4 blockade. The material sequenced was peripheral blood, taken from a patient treated with radiotherapy plus ipilimumab. The chain is built from TRBV6-1 and TRBJ1-1, with D perhaps TRBD1 (6 bases). The receptor's source is a human donor with non-small cell lung cancer who had a partial response to radiotherapy plus ipilimumab. Some clones in this sample may be carry-over from other donors' samples. For the CDR3, the DNA is TGTGCCAGCAGGGGGACCGGGGGGGCCACTGAAGCTTTCTTT. This translates into CASRGTGGATEAFF.